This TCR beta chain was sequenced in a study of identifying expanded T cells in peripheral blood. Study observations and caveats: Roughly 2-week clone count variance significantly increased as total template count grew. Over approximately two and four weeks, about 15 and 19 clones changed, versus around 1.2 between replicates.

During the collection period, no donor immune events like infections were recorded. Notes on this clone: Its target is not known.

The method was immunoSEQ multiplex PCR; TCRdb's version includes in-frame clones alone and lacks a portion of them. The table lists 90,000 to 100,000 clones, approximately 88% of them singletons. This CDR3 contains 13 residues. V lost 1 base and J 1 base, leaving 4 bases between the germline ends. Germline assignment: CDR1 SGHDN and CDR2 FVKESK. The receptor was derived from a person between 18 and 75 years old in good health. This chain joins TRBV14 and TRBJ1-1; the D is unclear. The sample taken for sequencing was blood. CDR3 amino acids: CASSQGQNTEAFF. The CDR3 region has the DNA TGTGCCAGCAGCCAAGGGCAGAACACTGAAGCTTTCTTT.